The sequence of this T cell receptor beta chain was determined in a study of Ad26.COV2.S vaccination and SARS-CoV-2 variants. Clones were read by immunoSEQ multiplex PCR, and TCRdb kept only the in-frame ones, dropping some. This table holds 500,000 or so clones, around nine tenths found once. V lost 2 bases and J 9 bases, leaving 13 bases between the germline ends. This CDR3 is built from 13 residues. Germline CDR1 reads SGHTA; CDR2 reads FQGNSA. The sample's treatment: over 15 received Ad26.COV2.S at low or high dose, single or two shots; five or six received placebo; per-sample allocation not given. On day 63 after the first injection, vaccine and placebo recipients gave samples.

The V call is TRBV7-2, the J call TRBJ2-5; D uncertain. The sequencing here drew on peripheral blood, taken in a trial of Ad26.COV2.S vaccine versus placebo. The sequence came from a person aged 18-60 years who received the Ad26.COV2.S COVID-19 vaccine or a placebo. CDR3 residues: CASSLRAREAQYF. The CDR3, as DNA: TGTGCCAGCAGCTTACGCGCCCGTGAGGCCCAGTACTTC.